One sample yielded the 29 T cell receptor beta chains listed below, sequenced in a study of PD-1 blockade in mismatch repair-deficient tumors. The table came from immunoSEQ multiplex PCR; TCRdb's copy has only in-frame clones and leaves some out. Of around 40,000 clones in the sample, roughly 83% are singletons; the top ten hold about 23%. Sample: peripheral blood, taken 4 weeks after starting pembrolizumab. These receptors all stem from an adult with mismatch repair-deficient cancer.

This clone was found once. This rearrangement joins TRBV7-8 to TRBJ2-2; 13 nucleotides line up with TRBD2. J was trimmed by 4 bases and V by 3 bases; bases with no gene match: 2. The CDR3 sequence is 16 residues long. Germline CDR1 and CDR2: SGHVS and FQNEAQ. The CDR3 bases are TGTGCCAGCAGCTTTACTAGCGGGAGGGTCACCGGGGAGCTGTTTTTT. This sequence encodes CASSFTSGRVTGELFF.

CDR3 protein: CASSLSPGLAINEQFF. CDR3 sequence (DNA): TGTGCCAGCAGTTTATCCCCGGGACTAGCAATCAATGAGCAGTTCTTC. The chain joins TRBV27 to TRBJ2-1, with TRBD2 matching 9 bases. Germline V gene lookup returns CDR1 MNHEY and CDR2 SMNVEV (reference sequence). Trimming at V came to 0 bases and at J to 6 bases, leaving 6 bases not matched to a gene. The CDR3 sequence is 16 residues long.

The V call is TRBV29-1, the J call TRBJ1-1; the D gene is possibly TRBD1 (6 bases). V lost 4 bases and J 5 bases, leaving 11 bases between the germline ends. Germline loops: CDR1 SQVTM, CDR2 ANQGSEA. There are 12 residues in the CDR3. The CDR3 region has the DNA TGCAGCGTTGCCAGGGGTGAGACTGAAGCTTTCTTT. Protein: CSVARGETEAFF. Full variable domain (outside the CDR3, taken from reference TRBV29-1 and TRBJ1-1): SAVISQKPSRDICQRGTSLTIQCQVDSQVTMMFWYRQQPGQSLTLIATANQGSEATYESGFVIDKFPISRPNLTFSTLTVSNMSPEDSSIYLCSVARGETEAFFGQGTRLTVV.

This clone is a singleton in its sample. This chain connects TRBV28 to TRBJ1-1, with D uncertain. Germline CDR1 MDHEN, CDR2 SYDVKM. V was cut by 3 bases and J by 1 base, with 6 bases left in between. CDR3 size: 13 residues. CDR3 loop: CASSLGSNTEAFF. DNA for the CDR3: TGTGCCAGCAGTTTGGGATCGAACACTGAAGCTTTCTTT.

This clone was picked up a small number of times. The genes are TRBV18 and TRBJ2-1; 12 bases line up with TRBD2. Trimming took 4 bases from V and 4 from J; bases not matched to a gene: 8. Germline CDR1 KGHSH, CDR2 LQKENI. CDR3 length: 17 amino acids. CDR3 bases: TGTGCCAGCTCACGCGGAGTACTAGCGGGAGGTTACAATGAGCAGTTCTTC. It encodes CASSRGVLAGGYNEQFF.

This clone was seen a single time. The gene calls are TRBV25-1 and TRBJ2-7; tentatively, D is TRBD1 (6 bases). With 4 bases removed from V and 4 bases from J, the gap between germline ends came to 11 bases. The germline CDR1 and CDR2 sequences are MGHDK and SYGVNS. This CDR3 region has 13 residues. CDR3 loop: CASSAPQGYEQYF. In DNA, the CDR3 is TGTGCCAGCAGTGCCCCTCAGGGGTACGAGCAGTACTTC.

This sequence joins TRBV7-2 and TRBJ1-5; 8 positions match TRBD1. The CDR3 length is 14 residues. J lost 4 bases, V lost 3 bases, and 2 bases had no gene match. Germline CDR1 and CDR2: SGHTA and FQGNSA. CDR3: CASSFRGPNQPQHF. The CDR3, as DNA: TGTGCCAGCAGCTTCAGGGGGCCGAATCAGCCCCAGCATTTT.

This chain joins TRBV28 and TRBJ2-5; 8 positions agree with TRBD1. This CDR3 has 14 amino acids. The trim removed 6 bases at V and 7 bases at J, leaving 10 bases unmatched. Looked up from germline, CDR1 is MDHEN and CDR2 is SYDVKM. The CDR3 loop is CASREGQVVGTQYF. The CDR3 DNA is TGTGCCAGCAGAGAGGGACAGGTGGTCGGGACCCAGTACTTC.

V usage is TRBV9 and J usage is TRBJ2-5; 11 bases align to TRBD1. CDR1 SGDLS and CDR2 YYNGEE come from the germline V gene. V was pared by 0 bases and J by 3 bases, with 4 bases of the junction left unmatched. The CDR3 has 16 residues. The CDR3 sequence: CASSVGRTGGEETQYF. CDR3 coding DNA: TGTGCCAGCAGCGTAGGGAGGACAGGGGGCGAAGAGACCCAGTACTTC.

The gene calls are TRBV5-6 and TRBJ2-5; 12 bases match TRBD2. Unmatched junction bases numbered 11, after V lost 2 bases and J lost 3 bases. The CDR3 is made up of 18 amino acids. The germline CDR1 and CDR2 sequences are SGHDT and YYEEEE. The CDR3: CASSFPLGLAGQEETQYF. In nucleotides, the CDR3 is TGTGCCAGCAGCTTCCCTCTCGGACTAGCGGGACAGGAAGAGACCCAGTACTTC.

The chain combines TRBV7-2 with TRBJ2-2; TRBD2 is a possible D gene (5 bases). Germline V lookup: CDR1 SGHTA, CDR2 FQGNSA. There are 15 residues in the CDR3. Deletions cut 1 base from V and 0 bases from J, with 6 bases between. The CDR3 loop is CASSLGTPNTGELFF. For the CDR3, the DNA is TGTGCCAGCAGCTTAGGGACTCCGAACACCGGGGAGCTGTTTTTT.

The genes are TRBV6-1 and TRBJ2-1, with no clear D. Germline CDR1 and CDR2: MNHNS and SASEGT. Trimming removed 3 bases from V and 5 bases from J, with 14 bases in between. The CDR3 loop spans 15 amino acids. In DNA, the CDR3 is TGTGCCAGCAGTGAGTACTATGCGATAAACAATGAGCAGTTCTTC. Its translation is CASSEYYAINNEQFF.

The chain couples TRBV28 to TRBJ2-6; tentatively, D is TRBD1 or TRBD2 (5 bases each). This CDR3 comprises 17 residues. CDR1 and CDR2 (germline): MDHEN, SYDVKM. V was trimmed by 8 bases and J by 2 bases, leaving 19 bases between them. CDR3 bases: TGTGCCAGCGCCGGGGACGGTGATAGTCCTGGGGCCAACGTCCTGACTTTC. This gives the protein CASAGDGDSPGANVLTF.

CDR3: CASSNTGGTDTQYF. In nucleotides, the CDR3 is TGTGCCAGCAGCAACACAGGGGGCACAGATACGCAGTATTTT. V and J are TRBV28 and TRBJ2-3; 7 bases align to TRBD1. The trim removed 6 bases at V and 1 base at J, leaving 4 bases unmatched. Germline V lookup: CDR1 MDHEN, CDR2 SYDVKM. There are 14 residues in the CDR3.

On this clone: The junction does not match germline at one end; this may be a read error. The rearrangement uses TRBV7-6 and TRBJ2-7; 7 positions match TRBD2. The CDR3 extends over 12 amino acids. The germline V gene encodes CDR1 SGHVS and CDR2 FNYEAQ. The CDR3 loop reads CASSLGGTNVHF. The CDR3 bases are TGTGCCAGCAGCTTAGGGGGGACTAATGTGCACTTC. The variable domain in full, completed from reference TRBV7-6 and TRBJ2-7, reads GAGVSQSPRYKVTKRGQDVALRCDPISGHVSLYWYRQALGQGPEFLTYFNYEAQQDKSGLPNDRFSAERPEGSISTLTIQRTEQRDSAMYRCASSLGGTNVHFGPGTRLTVT.

The CDR3: CASSSRPGTGELFF. CDR3 DNA sequence: TGTGCCAGCAGCTCACGCCCAGGGACCGGGGAGCTGTTTTTT. V usage is TRBV7-8 and J usage is TRBJ2-2; D may be TRBD1 (5 bases). Germline V gives CDR1 SGHVS, CDR2 FQNEAQ. Trimming stripped 4 bases from V and 5 bases from J, with 11 bases between. The CDR3 is made up of 14 amino acids.

CDR3 residues: CASSEGVSQPQHF. CDR3 coding DNA: TGTGCCAGCAGTGAAGGAGTTTCCCAGCCCCAGCATTTT. J is TRBJ1-5 and V is TRBV6-1; D unclear. V was pared by 1 base and J by 7 bases, with 8 bases between. This CDR3 has 13 residues. Germline CDR1 is MNHNS and CDR2 is SASEGT.

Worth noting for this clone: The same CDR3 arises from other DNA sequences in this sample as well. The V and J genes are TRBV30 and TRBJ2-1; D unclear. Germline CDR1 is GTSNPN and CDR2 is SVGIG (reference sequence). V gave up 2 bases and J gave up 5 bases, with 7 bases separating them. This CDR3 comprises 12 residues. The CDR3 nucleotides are TGTGCCTGGAGTCCCCTTGACAATGAGCAGTTCTTC. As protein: CAWSPLDNEQFF.

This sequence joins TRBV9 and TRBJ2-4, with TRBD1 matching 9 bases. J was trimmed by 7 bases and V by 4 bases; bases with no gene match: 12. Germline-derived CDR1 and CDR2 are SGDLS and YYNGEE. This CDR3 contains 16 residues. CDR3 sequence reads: CASSKDKRDRENIQYF. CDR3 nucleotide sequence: TGTGCCAGCAGCAAAGATAAGAGGGACAGGGAGAACATTCAGTACTTC.

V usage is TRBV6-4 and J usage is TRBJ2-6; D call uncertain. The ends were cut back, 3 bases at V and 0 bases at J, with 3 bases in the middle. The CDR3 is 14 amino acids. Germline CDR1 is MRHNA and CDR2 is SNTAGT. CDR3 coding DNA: TGTGCCAGCAGTGAGGGCTCTGGGGCCAACGTCCTGACTTTC. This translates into CASSEGSGANVLTF.

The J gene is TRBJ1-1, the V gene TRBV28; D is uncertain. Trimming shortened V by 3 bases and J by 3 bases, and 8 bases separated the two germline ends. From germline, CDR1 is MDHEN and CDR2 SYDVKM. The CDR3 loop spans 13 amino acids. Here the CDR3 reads CASSFKEYTEAFF. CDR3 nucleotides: TGTGCCAGCAGTTTCAAGGAGTACACTGAAGCTTTCTTT.

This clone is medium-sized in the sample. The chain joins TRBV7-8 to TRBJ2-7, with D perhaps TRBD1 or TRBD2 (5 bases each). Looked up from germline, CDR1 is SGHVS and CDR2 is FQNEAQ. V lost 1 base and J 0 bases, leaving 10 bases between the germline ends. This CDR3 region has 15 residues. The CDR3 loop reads CASSLGRGGSYEQYF. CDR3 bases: TGTGCCAGCAGCTTAGGTCGTGGGGGCTCCTACGAGCAGTACTTC.

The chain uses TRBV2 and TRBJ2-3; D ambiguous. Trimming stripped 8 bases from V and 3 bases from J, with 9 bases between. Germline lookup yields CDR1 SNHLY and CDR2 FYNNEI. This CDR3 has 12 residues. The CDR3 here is CASGSRTDTQYF. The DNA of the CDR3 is TGTGCCAGCGGATCTCGGACAGATACGCAGTATTTT.

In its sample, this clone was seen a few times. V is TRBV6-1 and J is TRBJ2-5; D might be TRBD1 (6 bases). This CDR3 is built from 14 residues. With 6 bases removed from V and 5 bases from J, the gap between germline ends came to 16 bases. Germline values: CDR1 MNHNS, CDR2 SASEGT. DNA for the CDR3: TGTGCCAGCAGGTTGCCAGGGGCTTGGGAGACCCAGTACTTC. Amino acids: CASRLPGAWETQYF.

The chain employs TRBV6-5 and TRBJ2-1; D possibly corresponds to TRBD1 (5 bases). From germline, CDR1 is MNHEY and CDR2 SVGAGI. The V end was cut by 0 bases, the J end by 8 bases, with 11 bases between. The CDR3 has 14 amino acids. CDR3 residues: CASSYSGRPDEQFF. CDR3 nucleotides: TGTGCCAGCAGTTACTCGGGGCGTCCGGATGAGCAGTTCTTC.

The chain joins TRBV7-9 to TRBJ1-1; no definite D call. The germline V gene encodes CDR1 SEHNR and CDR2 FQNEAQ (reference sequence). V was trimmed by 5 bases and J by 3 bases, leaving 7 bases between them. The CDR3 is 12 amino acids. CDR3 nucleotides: TGTGCCAGCAGCCGAAGCGACACTGAAGCTTTCTTT. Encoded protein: CASSRSDTEAFF.

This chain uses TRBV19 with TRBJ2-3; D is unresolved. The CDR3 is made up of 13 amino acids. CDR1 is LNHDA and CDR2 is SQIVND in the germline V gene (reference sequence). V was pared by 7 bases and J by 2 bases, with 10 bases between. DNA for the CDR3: TGTGCCAGTATAGGACGGAACACAGATACGCAGTATTTT. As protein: CASIGRNTDTQYF.

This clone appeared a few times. The CDR3 nucleotides are TGTGCCAGTCTGGGGGGTAACTATGGCTACACCTTC. This gives the protein CASLGGNYGYTF. The V and J genes are TRBV6-5 and TRBJ1-2, with D maybe TRBD1 (5 bases). V gave up 9 bases and J gave up 1 base, with 9 bases separating them. The CDR3 is 12 residues long. CDR1 MNHEY and CDR2 SVGAGI come from the germline V gene.

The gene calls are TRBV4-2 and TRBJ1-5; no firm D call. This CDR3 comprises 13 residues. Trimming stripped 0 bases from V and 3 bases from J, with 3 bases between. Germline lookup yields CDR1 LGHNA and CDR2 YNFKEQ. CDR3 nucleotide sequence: TGTGCCAGCAGCCAAGATATCAATCAGCCCCAGCATTTT. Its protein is CASSQDINQPQHF.